This TCR beta chain was found in a study of shared T cell receptors in the human thymus. Trimming took off 4 bases at V and 4 bases at J, with 14 bases between the two ends. CDR1 is SGHDT, CDR2 YYEEEE, per germline. This CDR3 is built from 14 residues. The assay was immunoSEQ multiplex PCR, and TCRdb's table has in-frame clones only and misses some. The table has 500,000 to 850,000 clones, about 89% seen once. These data also featured in a second study, about human thymus T cells. From that report: Immunologically healthy infants in Finland undergoing congenital heart defect surgery were the donors. Thymus pieces cut out during corrective heart surgery were the tissue that was used. What appeared biased in thymic and blood repertoires was the usage of V and J genes.

Sequencing used thymocytes. This sequence was found in a boy in the first two years of life with a congenital heart defect. The rearrangement uses TRBV5-6 and TRBJ1-2; no clear D. CDR3 nucleotide sequence: TGTGCCAGCAGCGGATCCGGGTCCTCCTATGGCTACACCTTC. As protein: CASSGSGSSYGYTF. The whole variable domain, remainder taken from reference TRBV5-6 and TRBJ1-2, is DAGVTQSPTHLIKTRGQQVTLRCSPKSGHDTVSWYQQALGQGPQFIFQYYEEEERQRGNFPDRFSGHQFPNYSSELNVNALLLGDSALYLCASSGSGSSYGYTFGSGTRLTVV.